The 18 T cell receptor beta chains in this list originate from one sample, sequenced in a study of T cells in localized non-small cell lung cancer. Repertoires were generated with immunoSEQ multiplex PCR, while TCRdb's copy carries only in-frame clones and drops some. Among around 15,000 clones, more than 75% were seen once, and the ten largest hold approximately 23%. This sample comprised peripheral blood, obtained before any cancer treatment. These receptors all stem from a male donor aged 60 or over with stage I lung adenocarcinoma.

V is TRBV7-2 and J is TRBJ1-4, with 11 bases lining up with TRBD1. The CDR3 extends over 17 amino acids. Germline V gives CDR1 SGHTA, CDR2 FQGNSA. V lost 2 bases and J lost 8; bases outside the gene matches: 10. CDR3 sequence: CASSLTGTGGGLEKLFF. The CDR3 nucleotides read TGTGCCAGCAGCTTAACCGGGACAGGGGGGGGTTTGGAAAAACTGTTTTTT. The complete variable domain, with remaining parts taken from reference TRBV7-2 and TRBJ1-4, reads GAGVSQSPSNKVTEKGKDVELRCDPISGHTALYWYRQSLGQGLEFLIYFQGNSAPDKSGLPSDRFSAERTGGSVSTLTIQRTQQEDSAVYLCASSLTGTGGGLEKLFFGSGTQLSVL.

J is TRBJ1-2 and V is TRBV28; no clear D. V lost 5 bases, J lost 4 bases, and 11 bases lay in between. There are 13 residues in the CDR3. Germline lookup yields CDR1 MDHEN and CDR2 SYDVKM. This CDR3 is CASSLQTIYGYTF. In DNA, the CDR3 is TGTGCCAGCAGTCTGCAGACGATCTATGGCTACACCTTC.

The chain recombines TRBV28 with TRBJ1-2; tentatively, D is TRBD1 (5 bases). The CDR3 has 16 residues. Germline CDR1 MDHEN, CDR2 SYDVKM. V was pared by 3 bases and J by 6 bases, with 20 bases between. CDR3 coding DNA: TGTGCCAGCAGTTTTACCTCCAGGGCATCCAAGGATGGCTACACCTTC. Protein product: CASSFTSRASKDGYTF.

This clone was counted between two and nine times. This chain connects TRBV7-2 to TRBJ1-6; D not resolved. The CDR3 length is 15 residues. Germline lookup yields CDR1 SGHTA and CDR2 FQGNSA. V lost 1 base to trimming and J lost 6 bases, with 10 bases between them. This CDR3 is CASSLETLPNSPLHF. In DNA, the CDR3 is TGTGCCAGCAGCTTAGAGACTCTACCTAATTCACCCCTCCACTTT.

The gene calls are TRBV28 and TRBJ1-3; TRBD1 aligns across 7 bases. The V gene end was trimmed by 9 bases and the J gene end by 0 bases; junction bases not matched to a gene: 5. CDR3 size: 14 residues. Germline V gene sequence: CDR1 MDHEN, CDR2 SYDVKM. The DNA for the CDR3 is TGTGCCAGTCGGGACAGTTACTCTGGAAACACCATATATTTT. Its protein is CASRDSYSGNTIYF.

CDR3 region: CASSFSRDNEQFF. The CDR3 nucleotides are TGTGCCAGCAGCTTTAGCAGGGACAATGAGCAGTTCTTC. The gene calls are TRBV5-4 and TRBJ2-1; D may be TRBD1 (5 bases). The V and J ends lost 2 bases and 5 bases respectively, with 8 bases between them. CDR1 and CDR2 (germline): SGHNT, YYREEE (reference sequence). The CDR3 is 13 amino acids.

This clone was observed a few times. The chain couples TRBV7-2 to TRBJ1-3; a possible D gene is TRBD1 (6 bases). Germline V lookup: CDR1 SGHTA, CDR2 FQGNSA. V lost 5 bases to trimming and J lost 0 bases, with 11 bases between them. The CDR3 runs 15 residues. CDR3 loop: CASSPTGYSGNTIYF. For the CDR3, the DNA is TGTGCCAGCAGCCCAACAGGGTACTCTGGAAACACCATATATTTT.

The gene calls are TRBV5-1 and TRBJ1-2; maybe TRBD1 (6 bases). CDR3 length equals 12 residues. Between the trimmed V and J ends, which lost 5 bases and 10 bases, there was a span of 15 bases. CDR1 is SGHRS and CDR2 is YFSETQ in the germline V gene. CDR3 region: CASSLQGDDYTF. CDR3 nucleotide sequence: TGCGCCAGCAGTTTACAGGGTGACGACTACACCTTC.

The chain couples TRBV5-4 to TRBJ1-6; 7 bases fit TRBD1. The CDR3 extends over 14 amino acids. Trimming removed 3 bases from V and 9 bases from J; junction bases left unmatched: 6. Germline CDR1 is SGHNT and CDR2 is YYREEE (reference sequence). The CDR3 spells CASSYRGKGSPLHF. CDR3 bases: TGTGCCAGCAGCTACAGGGGAAAGGGTTCACCCCTCCACTTT.

The chain is built from TRBV2 and TRBJ1-1; 7 positions match TRBD1. V dropped 8 bases and J dropped 1; count of bases not matched to a gene: 10. The germline gives CDR1 SNHLY, CDR2 FYNNEI. CDR3 length: 15 amino acids. Here the CDR3 DNA reads TGTGCCAGCTCGAGAAGGGGGCTGGGGAACACTGAAGCTTTCTTT. Translated, it gives CASSRRGLGNTEAFF.

V and J are TRBV6-5 and TRBJ1-1, with a weak D call TRBD1 (5 bases). Germline lookup yields CDR1 MNHEY and CDR2 SVGAGI. The CDR3 totals 15 residues. V gave up 0 bases and J gave up 4 bases, with 12 bases separating them. The CDR3 DNA sequence: TGTGCCAGCAGTTACTCAAGGGGAGACGGCACTGAAGCTTTCTTT. It yields the protein CASSYSRGDGTEAFF.

For this clone: The junction departs from the called germline gene at one end, perhaps through a read error. The gene calls are TRBV19 and TRBJ1-5; D not certain. CDR1 is LNHDA, CDR2 SQIVND, per germline (reference sequence). The CDR3 runs to 14 residues. CDR3 amino acids: CASSMGSGNRPQHF. In DNA form, the CDR3 reads TGTGCCAGTAGTATGGGGTCAGGCAATCGGCCCCAGCATTTT.

This sequence joins TRBV6-5 and TRBJ1-2; D is unclear. Trimming took 0 bases from V and 8 from J, leaving 16 bases between them. The CDR3 spans 15 residues. Germline CDR1 reads MNHEY; CDR2 reads SVGAGI. Here the CDR3 reads CASSYSSSVYEGYTF. The CDR3 nucleotides are TGTGCCAGCAGTTACTCATCTTCCGTCTATGAGGGCTACACCTTC.

This clone was picked up a small number of times. This chain links TRBV5-6 with TRBJ1-1, with D perhaps TRBD1 (5 bases). The V gene lost 7 bases and the J gene lost 2 bases, with 12 bases spanning the gap. Germline CDR1 SGHDT, CDR2 YYEEEE. The CDR3 contains 13 residues. CDR3 amino acids: CASQGGLNTEAFF. The CDR3 nucleotides read TGTGCCAGCCAGGGCGGACTCAACACTGAAGCTTTCTTT.

This clone has a single count. The J gene is TRBJ1-4, the V gene TRBV6-5; D remains unclear. The CDR3 length is 12 residues. V lost 3 bases and J lost 8, with 7 bases in between. The germline V gene has CDR1 MNHEY and CDR2 SVGAGI. The CDR3 bases are TGTGCCAGCAGTTATTTAGGAGAAAAACTGTTTTTT. It encodes CASSYLGEKLFF.

As for this clone: At one end, the junction sequence differs from germline, possibly due to a read error. The rearrangement joins TRBV7-7 to TRBJ2-5; 9 bases map to TRBD2. The germline CDR1 and CDR2 sequences are SSHAT and FNYEAQ (reference sequence). This CDR3 comprises 15 residues. CDR3 region: CASSPILAGQETQYF. In nucleotides, the CDR3 is TGTGCTAGCAGCCCAATCCTAGCGGGACAAGAGACCCAGTACTTC.

The chain is built from TRBV11-2 and TRBJ2-3; 11 bases fit TRBD2. Trimming at V came to 2 bases and at J to 3 bases, leaving 4 bases not matched to a gene. The length of the CDR3 is 16 residues. Germline assignment: CDR1 SGHAT and CDR2 FQNNGV. The CDR3 DNA sequence: TGTGCCAGCAGCTTATATAGCGGGGGGGGAACAGATACGCAGTATTTT. As protein: CASSLYSGGGTDTQYF.

V is TRBV4-3 and J is TRBJ2-2, with D possibly called TRBD1 or TRBD2 (6 bases each). The germline V and J ends were trimmed by 4 bases and 3 bases, with 15 bases remaining between them. This CDR3 is 16 amino acids long. In germline, CDR1 is LGHNA, CDR2 YSLEER. The chain's CDR3 is CASSLGGGSYTGELFF. CDR3 nucleotides: TGCGCCAGCAGCCTCGGAGGGGGTTCCTACACCGGGGAGCTGTTTTTT.